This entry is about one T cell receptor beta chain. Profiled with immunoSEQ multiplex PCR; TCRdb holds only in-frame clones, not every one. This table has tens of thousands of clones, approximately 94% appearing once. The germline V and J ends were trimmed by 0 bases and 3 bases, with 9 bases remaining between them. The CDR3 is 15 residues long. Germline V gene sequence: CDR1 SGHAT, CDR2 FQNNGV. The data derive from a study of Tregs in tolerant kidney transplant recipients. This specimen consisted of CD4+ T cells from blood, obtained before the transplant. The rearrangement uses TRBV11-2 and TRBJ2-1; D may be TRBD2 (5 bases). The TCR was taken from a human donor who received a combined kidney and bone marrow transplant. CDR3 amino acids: CASSLESAGYNEQFF. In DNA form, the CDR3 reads TGTGCCAGCAGCTTAGAGAGTGCGGGCTACAATGAGCAGTTCTTC.